This T cell receptor beta chain was sequenced for a study of tumor and adjacent non-tumor tissue in lung cancer. On the study more broadly: Histology: about twelve adenocarcinoma, a couple of squamous cell carcinoma, 1 small cell lung cancer. Stage I to III disease affected 10 men and 4 or 5 women aged about 30 to 85.

As regards this clonotype: At one end the junction does not follow the germline gene, possibly because of a read error.

The V gene's germline CDR1 is SGHAT and CDR2 FQDESV (reference sequence). This CDR3 is 16 amino acids long. Three rounds of nested PCR, following a modified ARM-PCR protocol, produced the TCRbeta library. MiXCR, applied by TCRdb to the multiplex PCR reads, yields one record per CDR3 protein. The data show over 100,000 distinct CDR3 sequences, roughly 74% seen once. RNA was extracted from bulk tissue without any cell sorting. V gene TRBV11-1 combines with J gene TRBJ2-2; 9 positions match TRBD1. Sequenced input: lung tumor tissue. This sequence was found in a woman in her sixties or seventies with non-small cell lung cancer. The CDR3 is CASCAWTGVNTGELFF. DNA of the CDR3: TGTGCCAGCTGCGCCTGGACAGGGGTGAATACCGGTGAGCTGTTTTTT.